The rows below give T cell receptor beta chains drawn from one sample of a study of shared clonotypes between healthy human individuals. TCRdb's table, derived via immunoSEQ multiplex PCR, lists solely in-frame clones and lacks some. The sample shows about 2 million clones, 85% to 95% of them seen only once. The sequenced sample consisted of naive CD4+ T cells sorted from blood. All receptors come from a young man in good health. Each CDR3 is given with its conserved first and last residue. The order of the fields is clone size, J gene, V gene, D gene, CDR3 protein, CDR3 DNA. D genes are given only for firm matches. Some rows mark clone size as missing; the rest say once, few, many or name a class of expanded clone.

once | TRBJ1-1 | TRBV5-1 | TRBD1 | CASSSTGGNTEAFF | TGCGCCAGCAGCTCCACAGGGGGCAACACTGAAGCTTTCTTT
NA | TRBJ1-2 | TRBV5-1 | NA | CASNTGDSANYGYTF | TGCGCCAGCAATACAGGCGACTCTGCTAACTATGGCTACACCTTC
NA | TRBJ1-3 | TRBV4-1 | NA | CASSQPPWDTGNTIYF | TGCGCCAGCAGCCAACCTCCCTGGGACACTGGAAACACCATATATTTT
once | TRBJ2-6 | TRBV18 | NA | CASSPAGTYHSGANVLTF | TGTGCCAGCTCGCCGGCCGGGACTTATCACTCTGGGGCCAACGTCCTGACTTTC
NA | TRBJ1-3 | TRBV6-1 | TRBD1 | CASSTPRGSGNTIYF | TGTGCCAGCAGTACCCCCAGGGGGTCTGGAAACACCATATATTTT
NA | TRBJ1-5 | TRBV19 | TRBD1 | CASSTTGQGQPQHF | TGTGCCAGTAGTACCACGGGACAGGGCCAGCCCCAGCATTTT
NA | TRBJ1-5 | TRBV19 | NA | CASSIEGYSNQPQHF | TGTGCCAGTAGTATCGAGGGATATAGCAATCAGCCCCAGCATTTT
NA | TRBJ1-2 | TRBV29-1 | NA | CSVEPGAGGYTF | TGCAGCGTTGAACCCGGGGCCGGAGGCTACACCTTC
few | TRBJ1-1 | TRBV5-1 | NA | CASSLNTEAFF | TGCGCCAGCAGCTTGAACACTGAAGCTTTCTTT
NA | TRBJ2-7 | TRBV28 | NA | CASSFAALREIEQYF | TGTGCCAGCAGTTTCGCGGCTCTTCGTGAAATAGAGCAGTACTTC
once | TRBJ2-5 | TRBV9 | TRBD2 | CASSVGGTSGETQYF | TGTGCCAGCAGCGTAGGTGGGACTAGTGGGGAGACCCAGTACTTC
NA | TRBJ2-2 | TRBV19 | NA | CASSVRGRSGELFF | TGTGCCAGCAGTGTCCGGGGGCGGTCCGGGGAGCTGTTTTTT
NA | TRBJ2-7 | TRBV5-1 | TRBD1 | CASSLAGTGTSYEQYF | TGCGCCAGCAGCCTAGCCGGGACAGGGACCTCCTACGAGCAGTACTTC
NA | TRBJ1-3 | TRBV6-5 | NA | CASSSEAGNTIYF | TGTGCCAGCAGTTCAGAAGCTGGAAACACCATATATTTT
once | TRBJ2-3 | TRBV6-5 | TRBD2 | CASSYKGGGVTDTQYF | TGTGCCAGCAGTTACAAGGGCGGGGGGGTCACAGATACGCAGTATTTT
NA | TRBJ2-7 | TRBV2 | NA | CASSESDVNYEQYF | TGTGCCAGCAGTGAATCGGACGTTAACTACGAGCAGTACTTC
once | TRBJ1-2 | TRBV7-2 | NA | CASSPGGTTNYGYTF | TGTGCCAGCAGCCCGGGGGGGACTACTAACTATGGCTACACCTTC
NA | TRBJ2-7 | TRBV7-9 | TRBD1 | CASSLARTGSSYEQYF | TGTGCCAGCAGCTTAGCGAGGACAGGGAGCTCCTACGAGCAGTACTTC
NA | TRBJ1-1 | TRBV10-1 | TRBD1 | CASSGNRGLHTEAFF | TGCGCCAGCAGTGGCAACAGGGGGCTTCACACTGAAGCTTTCTTT
NA | TRBJ2-5 | TRBV5-1 | TRBD2 | CASSLRAGLGETQYF | TGCGCCAGCAGCTTGAGAGCGGGGTTGGGGGAGACCCAGTACTTC
NA | TRBJ1-1 | TRBV7-9 | TRBD1 | CASSWTGMNTEAFF | TGTGCCAGCAGCTGGACAGGGATGAACACTGAAGCTTTCTTT
NA | TRBJ2-4 | TRBV4-2 | NA | CASSQQGFGKNIQYF | TGTGCCAGCAGCCAACAGGGGTTTGGCAAAAACATTCAGTACTTC
NA | TRBJ1-4 | TRBV4-1 | NA | CASSQVTGSNEKLFF | TGCGCCAGCAGCCAAGTGACAGGCTCCAATGAAAAACTGTTTTTT
once | TRBJ1-1 | TRBV29-1 | NA | CSVAGVTEAFF | TGCAGCGTTGCGGGGGTGACTGAAGCTTTCTTT
NA | TRBJ2-1 | TRBV7-2 | TRBD1 | CASRPDPGQGVYNEQFF | TGTGCCAGCAGACCAGATCCGGGACAGGGCGTTTACAATGAGCAGTTCTTC
NA | TRBJ1-5 | TRBV7-8 | TRBD1 | CASSYRDSNQPQHF | TGTGCCAGCAGCTACCGGGACAGTAATCAGCCCCAGCATTTT
NA | TRBJ2-7 | TRBV4-1 | TRBD2 | CASSQRTSANYEQYF | TGCGCCAGCAGCCAAAGGACTAGCGCGAACTACGAGCAGTACTTC
NA | TRBJ2-3 | TRBV11-2 | NA | CASRDVSTDTQYF | TGTGCCAGCCGGGACGTTAGCACAGATACGCAGTATTTT
NA | TRBJ1-1 | TRBV10-3 | NA | CAISESSEATEAFF | TGTGCCATCAGTGAGTCGTCTGAGGCCACTGAAGCTTTCTTT
NA | TRBJ1-1 | TRBV25-1 | NA | CASSECPILESEAFF | TGTGCCAGCAGTGAATGCCCAATCTTGGAATCTGAAGCTTTCTTT
NA | TRBJ2-1 | TRBV5-6 | NA | CASSLVRYNEQFF | TGTGCCAGCAGCTTGGTACGGTACAATGAGCAGTTCTTC
NA | TRBJ1-5 | TRBV15 | NA | CATSTDSNQPQHF | TGTGCCACCAGTACTGATAGCAATCAGCCCCAGCATTTT
NA | TRBJ2-7 | TRBV5-1 | NA | CASSLEDGYEQYF | TGCGCCAGCAGCTTGGAAGACGGCTACGAGCAGTACTTC
NA | TRBJ2-5 | TRBV28 | TRBD2 | CASSLGLAGTQETQYF | TGTGCCAGCAGTTTGGGACTAGCGGGGACCCAAGAGACCCAGTACTTC
NA | TRBJ2-5 | TRBV9 | NA | CASSVGGRGQETQYF | TGTGCCAGCAGCGTGGGGGGCCGTGGCCAAGAGACCCAGTACTTC
NA | TRBJ1-1 | TRBV19 | NA | CASSSLRALVNTEAFF | TGTGCCAGTAGTAGCCTCAGGGCATTGGTAAACACTGAAGCTTTCTTT
NA | TRBJ2-7 | TRBV7-9 | TRBD1 | CASSLDYRTGGHYEQYF | TGTGCCAGCAGCTTAGATTATCGCACAGGGGGTCACTACGAGCAGTACTTC
NA | TRBJ1-5 | TRBV6-6 | TRBD1 | CASTSDRTKSQPQHF | TGTGCCAGCACGTCGGACAGGACGAAGTCTCAGCCCCAGCATTTT
NA | TRBJ1-1 | TRBV7-2 | NA | CASSPSGLKMNTEAFF | TGTGCCAGCAGCCCATCGGGGCTGAAAATGAACACTGAAGCTTTCTTT
NA | TRBJ2-7 | TRBV6-1 | TRBD1 | CASSRTGGPNEQYF | TGTGCCAGCAGCAGGACAGGGGGCCCCAACGAGCAGTACTTC
NA | TRBJ2-1 | TRBV6-5 | TRBD2 | CASTRRENNEQFF | TGTGCCAGCACGAGGCGGGAGAATAATGAGCAGTTCTTC
NA | TRBJ1-1 | TRBV6-1 | TRBD1 | CASSATGGTEAFF | TGTGCCAGCAGTGCGACAGGGGGGACTGAAGCTTTCTTT
few | TRBJ2-5 | TRBV5-6 | TRBD1 | CASSLRTGAVETQYF | TGTGCCAGCAGCTTGAGGACAGGGGCGGTTGAGACCCAGTACTTC
NA | TRBJ2-5 | TRBV30 | NA | CAWSVKMGGAMTQYF | TGTGCCTGGAGTGTAAAGATGGGCGGGGCCATGACCCAGTACTTC
NA | TRBJ2-5 | TRBV5-8 | NA | CASSLEQGNSGQETQYF | TGTGCCAGCAGCTTGGAACAGGGAAATAGTGGGCAAGAGACCCAGTACTTC
NA | TRBJ1-4 | TRBV5-4 | NA | CASSPSAEANEKLFF | TGTGCCAGCAGCCCATCAGCAGAGGCAAATGAAAAACTGTTTTTT
NA | TRBJ1-1 | TRBV30 | NA | CAWSVQTGGTEAFF | TGTGCCTGGAGTGTACAGACAGGAGGAACTGAAGCTTTCTTT
few | TRBJ2-2 | TRBV11-3 | TRBD1 | CASSLRDRGFAGELFF | TGTGCCAGCAGCTTAAGGGACAGGGGGTTTGCCGGGGAGCTGTTTTTT
NA | TRBJ1-3 | TRBV10-3 | NA | CAIRTGSFGNTIYF | TGTGCCATCAGAACAGGGAGTTTTGGAAACACCATATATTTT
once | TRBJ1-1 | TRBV10-1 | NA | CASSDGQLHTEAFF | TGCGCCAGCAGTGATGGTCAGCTACACACTGAAGCTTTCTTT
NA | TRBJ2-7 | TRBV28 | NA | CASSPPGHAVDEQYF | TGTGCCAGCAGTCCCCCGGGACACGCTGTAGACGAGCAGTACTTC
NA | TRBJ2-3 | TRBV10-1 | TRBD1 | CASASGQLGTDTQYF | TGCGCCAGCGCTTCGGGACAGCTAGGCACAGATACGCAGTATTTT
NA | TRBJ2-6 | TRBV11-2 | NA | CASSLTTISGANVLTF | TGTGCCAGCAGCTTAACGACTATCTCTGGGGCCAACGTCCTGACTTTC
NA | TRBJ2-7 | TRBV25-1 | NA | CASSGSRNPYEQYF | TGTGCCAGCAGTGGATCAAGAAACCCCTACGAGCAGTACTTC
NA | TRBJ1-5 | TRBV5-1 | NA | CASSSNFNQPQHF | TGCGCCAGCAGTTCCAACTTCAATCAGCCCCAGCATTTT